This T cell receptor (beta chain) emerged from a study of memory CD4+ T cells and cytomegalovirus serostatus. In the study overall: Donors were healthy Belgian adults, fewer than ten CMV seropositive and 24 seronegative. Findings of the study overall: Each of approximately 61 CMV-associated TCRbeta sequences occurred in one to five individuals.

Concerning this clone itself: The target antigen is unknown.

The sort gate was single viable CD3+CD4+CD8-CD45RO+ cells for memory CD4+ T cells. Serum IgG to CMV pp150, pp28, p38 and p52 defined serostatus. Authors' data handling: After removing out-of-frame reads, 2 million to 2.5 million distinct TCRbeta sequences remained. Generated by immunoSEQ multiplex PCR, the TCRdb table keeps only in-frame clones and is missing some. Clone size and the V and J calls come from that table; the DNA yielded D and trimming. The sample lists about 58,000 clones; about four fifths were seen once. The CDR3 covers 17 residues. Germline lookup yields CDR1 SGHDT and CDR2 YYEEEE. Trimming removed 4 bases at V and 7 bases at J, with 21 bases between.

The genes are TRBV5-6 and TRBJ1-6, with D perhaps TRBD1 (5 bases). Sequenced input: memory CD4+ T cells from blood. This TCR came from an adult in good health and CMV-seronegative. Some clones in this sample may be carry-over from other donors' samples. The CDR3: CASSGGGRLSLNSPLHF. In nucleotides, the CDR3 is TGTGCCAGCAGCGGGGGGGGACGTCTGTCGCTGAATTCACCCCTCCACTTT.